Listed below are T cell receptor beta chains from one sample, sequenced in a study of a mutant IDH1 vaccine in newly diagnosed glioma. No antigen has been assigned to these receptors. The method was immunoSEQ multiplex PCR; TCRdb's version includes in-frame clones alone and lacks a portion of them. The sample lists about 84,000 clones, roughly four fifths occurring once. Sequenced material: PBMCs, taken from a glioma patient whose treatment included an IDH1 peptide vaccine. The origin of the receptors is a man between 40 and 49 years old with glioma. Each CDR3 is given with its conserved first and last residue. The D gene is left open where the match is weak. Only some rows state a clone size, as once, few, many or a class for expanded clones.

D: TRBD2
J: TRBJ2-1
size: NA
V: TRBV18
CDR3: CAGSGNGLGNEQFF
DNA: TGTGCCGGTAGCGGGAACGGGCTTGGAAATGAGCAGTTCTTC

D: NA
J: TRBJ1-2
size: few
V: TRBV28
CDR3: CATHNYGYTF
DNA: TGTGCCACCCACAATTATGGCTACACCTTC

D: TRBD1
J: TRBJ1-2
size: once
V: TRBV30
CDR3: CAWRETGTGGYTF
DNA: TGTGCCTGGAGAGAGACAGGGACAGGTGGCTACACCTTC

D: NA
J: TRBJ2-3
size: once
V: TRBV11-2
CDR3: CASSLQGGPTDTQYF
DNA: TGTGCCAGCAGCTTACAGGGGGGTCCCACAGATACGCAGTATTTT

D: NA
J: TRBJ1-2
size: few
V: TRBV5-1
CDR3: CASSLTGKGYGYTF
DNA: TGCGCCAGCAGCTTAACAGGAAAGGGGTATGGCTACACCTTC

D: NA
J: TRBJ2-7
size: NA
V: TRBV7-6
CDR3: CASSLGGASYEQYF
DNA: TGTGCCAGCAGCTTAGGCGGGGCCTCCTACGAGCAGTACTTC

D: NA
J: TRBJ1-4
size: few
V: TRBV30
CDR3: CAWSVAEKLFF
DNA: TGTGCCTGGAGTGTGGCTGAAAAACTGTTTTTT

D: NA
J: TRBJ2-7
size: NA
V: TRBV27
CDR3: CASSLTQAESYEQYF
DNA: TGTGCCAGCAGTTTAACCCAGGCAGAGTCCTACGAGCAGTACTTC

D: NA
J: TRBJ2-1
size: once
V: TRBV6-6
CDR3: CASNPPGARNEQFF
DNA: TGTGCCAGCAATCCTCCAGGGGCTAGGAATGAGCAGTTCTTC

D: NA
J: TRBJ2-3
size: NA
V: TRBV7-2
CDR3: CASSFGGGSDTQYF
DNA: TGTGCCAGCAGCTTCGGAGGGGGGTCAGATACGCAGTATTTT

D: TRBD2
J: TRBJ2-7
size: NA
V: TRBV18
CDR3: CASSRTSGYEQYF
DNA: TGTGCCAGCTCACGGACTAGCGGCTACGAGCAGTACTTC

D: NA
J: TRBJ1-6
size: once
V: TRBV6-1
CDR3: CASSVTPGTTNSPLHF
DNA: TGTGCCAGCAGTGTAACCCCCGGGACTACGAATTCACCCCTCCACTTT

D: NA
J: TRBJ2-1
size: NA
V: TRBV10-3
CDR3: CAPWRRELNEQFF
DNA: TGTGCCCCCTGGCGGCGGGAACTGAATGAGCAGTTCTTC

D: NA
J: TRBJ2-7
size: few
V: TRBV6-6
CDR3: CASSRSPSYEQYF
DNA: TGTGCCAGCAGCCGTTCACCGAGTTACGAGCAGTACTTC

D: NA
J: TRBJ2-7
size: NA
V: TRBV29-1
CDR3: CSVEAQPGEQYF
DNA: TGCAGCGTTGAAGCCCAGCCCGGGGAGCAGTACTTC

D: NA
J: TRBJ2-7
size: NA
V: TRBV5-1
CDR3: CASSSGGYEQYF
DNA: TGCGCCAGCAGCTCCGGGGGCTACGAGCAGTACTTC

D: TRBD2
J: TRBJ2-7
size: NA
V: TRBV5-6
CDR3: CASSLLSSGGPYEQYF
DNA: TGTGCCAGCAGCTTGTTGTCTAGCGGGGGACCCTACGAGCAGTACTTC